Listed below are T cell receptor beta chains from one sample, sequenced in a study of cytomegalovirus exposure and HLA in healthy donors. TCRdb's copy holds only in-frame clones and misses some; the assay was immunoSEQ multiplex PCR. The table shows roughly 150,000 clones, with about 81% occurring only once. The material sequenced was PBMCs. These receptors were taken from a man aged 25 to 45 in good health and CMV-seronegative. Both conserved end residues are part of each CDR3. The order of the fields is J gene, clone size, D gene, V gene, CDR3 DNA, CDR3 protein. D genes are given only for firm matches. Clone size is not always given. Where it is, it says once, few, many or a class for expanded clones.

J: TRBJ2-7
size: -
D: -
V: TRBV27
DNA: TGTGCCAGCAGTCCAGTCGGGACACCTTACGAGCAGTACTTC
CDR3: CASSPVGTPYEQYF

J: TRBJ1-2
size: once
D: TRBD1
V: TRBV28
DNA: TGTGCCAGCAGTTCCCCTGACAGGGGCGCCTATGGCTACACCTTC
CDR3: CASSSPDRGAYGYTF

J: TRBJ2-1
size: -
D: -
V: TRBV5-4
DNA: TGTGCCAGCAGCCCTCCCTGGGGCGACGACAATGAGCAGTTCTTC
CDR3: CASSPPWGDDNEQFF

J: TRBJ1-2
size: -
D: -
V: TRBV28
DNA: TGTGCCAGCAGTTTATTCGGGAGAGAGTATGGCTACACCTTC
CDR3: CASSLFGREYGYTF

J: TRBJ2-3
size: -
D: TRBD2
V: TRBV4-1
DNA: TGCGCCAGCAGCCAAGGAACCGGGACTAGAGTTGGCACAGATACGCAGTATTTT
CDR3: CASSQGTGTRVGTDTQYF

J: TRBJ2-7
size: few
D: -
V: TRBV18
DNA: TGTGCCAGCTCACCGGGGCCTCTTAGTACCTACGAGCAGTACTTC
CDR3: CASSPGPLSTYEQYF

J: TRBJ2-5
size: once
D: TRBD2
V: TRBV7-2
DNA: TGTGCCAGCAGCCATCCGGGACTAGCGGGAGGTGGGGAGACCCAGTACTTC
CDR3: CASSHPGLAGGGETQYF

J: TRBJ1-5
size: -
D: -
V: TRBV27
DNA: TGTGCCAGCAGTTTAGGAGGCGGTCAGCCCCAGCATTTT
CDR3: CASSLGGGQPQHF

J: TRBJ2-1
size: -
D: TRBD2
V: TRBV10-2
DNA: TGCGCCAGCAATGACCGATGGGGACTAGCGGGTTACAATGAGCAGTTCTTC
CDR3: CASNDRWGLAGYNEQFF

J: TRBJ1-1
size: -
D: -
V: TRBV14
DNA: TGTGCCAGCAGCCAAGGCCGGAGACTTGGCACTGAAGCTTTCTTT
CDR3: CASSQGRRLGTEAFF

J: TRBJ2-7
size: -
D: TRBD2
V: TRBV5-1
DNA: TGCGCCAGCAGCAGACTCACTAGCGGCCTCTACGAGCAGTACTTC
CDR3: CASSRLTSGLYEQYF

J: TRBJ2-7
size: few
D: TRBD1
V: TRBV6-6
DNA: TGTGCCACCACGACAGGGGGGAGGGAGCAGTACTTC
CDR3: CATTTGGREQYF

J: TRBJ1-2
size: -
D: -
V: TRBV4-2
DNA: TGTGCCAGCAGCCAGGACGCGGGCAGGGAGGCCTATGGCTACACCTTC
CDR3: CASSQDAGREAYGYTF

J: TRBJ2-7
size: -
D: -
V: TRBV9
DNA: TGTGCCAGCAGCGTAGCGGCTAGCGCCTTCTACGAGCAGTACTTC
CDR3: CASSVAASAFYEQYF

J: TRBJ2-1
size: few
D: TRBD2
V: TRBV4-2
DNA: TGTGCCAGCAGCCGGGGGCGGGGGGGGCTCAATGAGCAGTTCTTC
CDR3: CASSRGRGGLNEQFF

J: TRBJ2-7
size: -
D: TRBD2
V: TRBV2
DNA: TGTGCCAGCAGTGAAGGGTTAGGAAGGCCGCTAGCGGGGCCCTACGAGCAGTACTTC
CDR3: CASSEGLGRPLAGPYEQYF

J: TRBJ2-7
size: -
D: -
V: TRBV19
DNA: TGTGCCAACCCATGCGGGACAGAGGACTACGAGCAGTACTTC
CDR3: CANPCGTEDYEQYF

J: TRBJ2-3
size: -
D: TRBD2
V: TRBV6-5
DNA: TGTGCCAGCAGTTTTTCCCCGAGCGGGACCACAGATACGCAGTATTTT
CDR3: CASSFSPSGTTDTQYF

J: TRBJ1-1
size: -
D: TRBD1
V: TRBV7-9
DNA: TGTTCCAGCAGCTGGTCCGGACAGGGGGCGCGGGACACTGAAGCTTTCTTT
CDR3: CSSSWSGQGARDTEAFF

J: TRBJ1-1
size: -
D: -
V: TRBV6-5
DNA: TGTGCCAGCAGTTATGAGGGGAACACTGAAGCTTTCTTT
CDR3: CASSYEGNTEAFF

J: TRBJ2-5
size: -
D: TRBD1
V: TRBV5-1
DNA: TGCGCCAGCAGCTTCGGGACAGGGGGCGAGACCCAGTACTTC
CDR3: CASSFGTGGETQYF

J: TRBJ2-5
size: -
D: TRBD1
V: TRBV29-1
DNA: TGCAGCGTGGACAGGGGGCGCGGAGAGACCCAGTACTTC
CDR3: CSVDRGRGETQYF

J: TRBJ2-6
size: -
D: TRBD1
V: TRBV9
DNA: TGTGCCAGCAGCGTGAGGAGGGGCGGACAGGGCTTAGGTGGGGCCAACGGCCTGACTTTC
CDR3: CASSVRRGGQGLGGANGLTF

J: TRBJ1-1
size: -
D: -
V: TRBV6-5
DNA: TGTGCCAGCAGTAGCCGCCGGGGGGACACTGAAGCTTTCTTT
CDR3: CASSSRRGDTEAFF

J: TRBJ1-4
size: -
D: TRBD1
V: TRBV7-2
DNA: TGTGCCAGCAGCTTGCCGGGACAGAGGAATGAAAAACTGTTTTTT
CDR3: CASSLPGQRNEKLFF

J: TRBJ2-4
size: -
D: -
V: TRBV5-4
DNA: TGTGCCAGCAGCTTGCCTGGGTCCGGACAGAGAGACTTC
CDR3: CASSLPGSGQRDF

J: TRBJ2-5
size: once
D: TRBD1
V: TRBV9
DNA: TGTGCCAGCAGCGTAGATTGGACAGGGGACTATCAAGAGACCCAGTACTTC
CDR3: CASSVDWTGDYQETQYF

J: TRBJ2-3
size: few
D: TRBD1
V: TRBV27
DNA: TGTGCCACTGCCCAGGGGGTCGGAGGAGATACGCAGTATTTT
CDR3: CATAQGVGGDTQYF

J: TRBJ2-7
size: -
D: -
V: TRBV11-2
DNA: TGTGCCAGCAACAGGGAGAGCTACGAGCAGTACTTC
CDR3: CASNRESYEQYF

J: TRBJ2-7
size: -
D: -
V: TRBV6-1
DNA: TGTGCCTCATGTCCGGCTCAGGGCTCCTACGAGCAGTACTTC
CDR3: CASCPAQGSYEQYF

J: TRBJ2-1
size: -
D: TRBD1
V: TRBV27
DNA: TGTGCCAGCAGTTTTATAGACAGGGATGATGAGCAGTTCTTC
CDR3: CASSFIDRDDEQFF

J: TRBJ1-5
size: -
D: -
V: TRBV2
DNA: TGTGCCAGCCTCCACAGGGAAGATGGTCAGCCCCAGCATTTT
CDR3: CASLHREDGQPQHF

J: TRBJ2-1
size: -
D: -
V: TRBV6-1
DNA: TGTGCCAGCAGTGCCTCTTACACCCATCACGAAGGGGATGAGCAGTTCTTC
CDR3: CASSASYTHHEGDEQFF

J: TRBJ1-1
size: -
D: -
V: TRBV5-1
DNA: TGCGCCAGCAGCCCGACAACCCATAACACTGAAGCTTTCTTT
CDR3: CASSPTTHNTEAFF

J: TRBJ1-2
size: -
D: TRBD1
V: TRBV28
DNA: TGTGCCAGCACCCGGACAGGGAGGAACTATGGCTACACCTTC
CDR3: CASTRTGRNYGYTF

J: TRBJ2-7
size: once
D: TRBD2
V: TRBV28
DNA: TGTGCCAGCAGTTTGCTAGCGGGGGGGCAACGGTACTTC
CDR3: CASSLLAGGQRYF

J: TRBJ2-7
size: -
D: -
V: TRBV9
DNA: TGTGCCAGCAGCGGTGGACTCGCTTCCTACGAGCAGTACTTC
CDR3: CASSGGLASYEQYF

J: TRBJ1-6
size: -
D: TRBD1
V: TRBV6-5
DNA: TGTGCCAGCAGTTCCCCCGGACAGGGAAGTTGGTCACCCCTCCACTTT
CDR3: CASSSPGQGSWSPLHF

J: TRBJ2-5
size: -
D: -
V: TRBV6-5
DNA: TGTGCCAGCAGTTACTATGGGGGAGGTGAGACCCAGTACTTC
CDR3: CASSYYGGGETQYF

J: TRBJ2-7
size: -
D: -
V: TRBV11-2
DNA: TGTGCCAGCACCCCAAACCAGGACTACGAGCAGTACTTC
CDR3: CASTPNQDYEQYF

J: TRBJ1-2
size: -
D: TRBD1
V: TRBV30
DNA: TGTGCCTGGAAACTACAGGGGGCTAACTATGGCTACACCTTC
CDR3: CAWKLQGANYGYTF

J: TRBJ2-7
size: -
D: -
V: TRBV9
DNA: TGTGCCAGCAGCGAGGGGGTCCTTTACGAGCAGTACTTC
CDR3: CASSEGVLYEQYF

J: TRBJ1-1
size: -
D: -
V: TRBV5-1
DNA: TGCGCCAGCAGCTTGGGTACGGGGGGCCTAGACACTGAAGCTTTCTTT
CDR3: CASSLGTGGLDTEAFF

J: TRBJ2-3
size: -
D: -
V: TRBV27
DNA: TGTGCCAGCGGGACAACCACAGATACGCAGTATTTT
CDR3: CASGTTTDTQYF

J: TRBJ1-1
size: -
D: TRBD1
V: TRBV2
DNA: TGTGCCAGCAGTCGGACAGGGTGGAACGCTGAAGCTTTCTTT
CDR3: CASSRTGWNAEAFF

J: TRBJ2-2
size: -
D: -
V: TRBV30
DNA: TGTGCCTGGAGGCAGGGGTACACCGGGGAGCTGTTTTTT
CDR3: CAWRQGYTGELFF

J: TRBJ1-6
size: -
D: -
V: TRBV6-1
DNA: TGTGCCAGCAGCTCCCTTAGGGGGTATAATTCACCCCTCCACTTT
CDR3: CASSSLRGYNSPLHF

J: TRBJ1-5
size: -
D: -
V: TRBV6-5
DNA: TGTGCCAGCAGTTACGGTACCCGAGGACAGCCCCAGCATTTT
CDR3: CASSYGTRGQPQHF

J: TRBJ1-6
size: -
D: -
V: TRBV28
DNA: TGTGCCAGCAGTAATGGGGACACACTCAGGAATTCACCCCTCCACTTT
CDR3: CASSNGDTLRNSPLHF

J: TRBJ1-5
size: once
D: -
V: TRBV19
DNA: TGTGCCACCACGGAGCGGGTTTGGGGGCAGCCCCAGCATTTT
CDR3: CATTERVWGQPQHF

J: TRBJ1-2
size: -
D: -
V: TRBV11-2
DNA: TGTGCCAGCAGCCGGCGGAACTATGGCTACACCTTC
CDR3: CASSRRNYGYTF

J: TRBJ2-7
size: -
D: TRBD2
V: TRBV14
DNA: TGTGCCAGCAACCGACTAGCGGGAGCCCACGAGCAGTACTTC
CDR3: CASNRLAGAHEQYF

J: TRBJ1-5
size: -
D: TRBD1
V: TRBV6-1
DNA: TGTGCCAGCTGCAGGACAGGGGGAGGCCAGCCCCAGCATTTT
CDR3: CASCRTGGGQPQHF

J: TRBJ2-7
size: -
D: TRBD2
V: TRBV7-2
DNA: TGTGCCAGCAGCTTAGCGTACCAGCGGGGGGGCACCTACGAGCAGTACTTC
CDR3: CASSLAYQRGGTYEQYF

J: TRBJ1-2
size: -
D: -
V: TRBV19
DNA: TGTGCCAGTAGTATGACCGACAGTACCAGTAACTATGGCTACACCTTC
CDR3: CASSMTDSTSNYGYTF

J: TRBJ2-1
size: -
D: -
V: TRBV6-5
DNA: TGTGCCAGCAGTATAAACTTTGTGGCTAGCGATGAGCAGTTCTTC
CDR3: CASSINFVASDEQFF

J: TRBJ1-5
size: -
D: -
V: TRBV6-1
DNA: TGTGCCAGCAGTGAAAGCTTCTTCCAAATTAGCAATCAGCCCCAGCATTTT
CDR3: CASSESFFQISNQPQHF